Listed below are T cell receptor beta chains from one sample, sequenced in a study of human T cells and chemical hapten exposure. TCRdb reprocessed the RACE reads with MiXCR, giving one entry per CDR3 protein. Of over 100,000 distinct CDR3 sequences detected, roughly 9.5% appear once; the ten largest clones hold approximately 1.6%. Sequencing was carried out using whole blood. Receptors were obtained from a male donor in good health. Some clones in this sample may be carry-over from other donors' samples. Each CDR3 is given with its conserved first and last residue. The D gene is left open where the match is weak. Clone size, where shown, is once, few, many, or a class for clones that have expanded.

clone size,J gene,V gene,D gene,CDR3 DNA,CDR3 protein
many,TRBJ2-5,TRBV7-9,-,TGTGCCAGCAGCCGGACCCCACAAGAGACCCAGTACTTC,CASSRTPQETQYF
many,TRBJ2-1,TRBV29-1,-,TGCAGCGTTGAAGGGAGGGCCTACAATGAGCAGTTCTTC,CSVEGRAYNEQFF
-,TRBJ1-5,TRBV10-3,-,TGTGCCATCAGTGAGCCGGACGGGAAGCCCCAGCATTTT,CAISEPDGKPQHF
-,TRBJ2-1,TRBV12-3/TRBV12-4,TRBD1,TGTGCCAGCAGTTTAGGACAGGGCTACAATGAGCAGTTCTTC,CASSLGQGYNEQFF
few,TRBJ2-7,TRBV6-2/TRBV6-3,TRBD1,TGTGCCAGCAGCCAGGGACAGTTCTACGAGCAGTACTTC,CASSQGQFYEQYF
many,TRBJ1-4,TRBV6-1,-,TGTGCCAGCGGGGGCAGCCGAGAGCGGCTGTTTTTT,CASGGSRERLFF
many,TRBJ2-7,TRBV20-1,-,TGCAGTGCTAAAGGGCTCTCCTACGAGCAGTACTTC,CSAKGLSYEQYF
many,TRBJ2-5,TRBV25-1,-,TGTGCCAGCGGGACGGAGGGGGACTCGGAGACCCAGTACTTC,CASGTEGDSETQYF
-,TRBJ2-3,TRBV7-2,TRBD2,TGTGCCAGCAGCTGGGGGACTAGCGGTTCATTCACAGATACGCAGTATTTT,CASSWGTSGSFTDTQYF
-,TRBJ1-3,TRBV12-3/TRBV12-4,-,TGTGCCAGCAGTGACGGGCCCTCTGGAAACACCATATATTTT,CASSDGPSGNTIYF
many,TRBJ2-5,TRBV5-4,-,TGTGCCAGCAGCTTGTCGGACAGAGAACAAGAGACCCAGTACTTC,CASSLSDREQETQYF
-,TRBJ2-7,TRBV10-3,-,TGTGCCATCAGCCCTGAGGTGAACTACGAGCAGTACTTC,CAISPEVNYEQYF
few,TRBJ2-1,TRBV5-6,-,TGTGCCAGCAGCTTGTGGCGGAGCTACTTCTACAATGAGCAGTTCTTC,CASSLWRSYFYNEQFF
-,TRBJ2-3,TRBV4-2,-,TGTGCCAGCAGCCAAGATTGGAGCGCAGATACGCAGTATTTT,CASSQDWSADTQYF
few,TRBJ1-2,TRBV9,-,TGTGCCAGCAGCGTAGGGGGGGCAGCGTACGGCTACACCTTC,CASSVGGAAYGYTF
few,TRBJ2-1,TRBV4-1,-,TGCGCCAGCAGCCAACCAGGGGAGGGTGAGCAGTTCTTC,CASSQPGEGEQFF
many,TRBJ2-7,TRBV4-1,TRBD2,TGCGCCAGCAGCCAATTAGCGGGAGTCCCCTCCTACGAGCAGTACTTC,CASSQLAGVPSYEQYF
few,TRBJ2-3,TRBV7-9,-,TGTGCCAGCAGCTTAATTCGACAGGCTACTAGCACAGATACGCAGTATTTT,CASSLIRQATSTDTQYF
few,TRBJ1-1,TRBV29-1,-,TGCAGCGTGACGGGGGCCACTGAAGCTTTCTTT,CSVTGATEAFF
many,TRBJ2-1,TRBV14,-,TGTGCCAGCAGCTCCCGGGACAACTCCTACAATGAGCAGTTCTTC,CASSSRDNSYNEQFF
few,TRBJ2-6,TRBV19,TRBD1,TGTGCCAGCCGGGACAGCGACTCTGGGGCCAACGTCCTGACTTTC,CASRDSDSGANVLTF
-,TRBJ1-5,TRBV19,-,TGTGCCAGTAGTCCAAACCCAAATGGGCAGCCCCAGCATTTT,CASSPNPNGQPQHF
many,TRBJ1-5,TRBV4-2,-,TGTGCCAGCAGCCAGGCCGAGGGGAATAGCAATCAGCCCCAGCATTTT,CASSQAEGNSNQPQHF
many,TRBJ2-6,TRBV29-1,TRBD1,TGCAGCGTTGAAAAGGGACAGGGGACCGGGGCCAACGTCCTGACTTTC,CSVEKGQGTGANVLTF
few,TRBJ1-2,TRBV7-2,TRBD1,TGTGCCAGCAGCTTAGCTGAGACAGGGGGTATTTTCTATGGCTACACCTTC,CASSLAETGGIFYGYTF
-,TRBJ2-3,TRBV7-6,TRBD1,TGTGCCAGCAGCTTAGCTCCCCCGGGACAGCACACAGATACGCAGTATTTT,CASSLAPPGQHTDTQYF
-,TRBJ2-3,TRBV7-9,-,TGTGCCAGCAGCTTAGACAGGGCAGATACGCAGTATTTT,CASSLDRADTQYF
-,TRBJ2-5,TRBV14,-,TGTGCCAGCAGCCAAGATCGGTACAGTTACCAAGAGACCCAGTACTTC,CASSQDRYSYQETQYF
many,TRBJ2-7,TRBV4-3,TRBD1,TGCGCCAGCAGCCAAGGGACAGGGGGCAGCGACGAGCAGTACTTC,CASSQGTGGSDEQYF
many,TRBJ2-3,TRBV12-3/TRBV12-4,-,TGTGCCAGCAGACGCTCGGGACTGCTAGACACAGATACGCAGTATTTT,CASRRSGLLDTDTQYF
few,TRBJ2-3,TRBV20-1,-,TGCAGTGCTAGAAGACAGACGAGCACAGATACGCAGTATTTT,CSARRQTSTDTQYF
few,TRBJ1-6,TRBV7-6,-,TGTGCCAGCAGCCCGAAAGGACAGAAGAGCTCCTATAATTCACCCCTCCACTTT,CASSPKGQKSSYNSPLHF
few,TRBJ1-5,TRBV12-3/TRBV12-4,TRBD1,TGTGCCAGCAGCCGCTACAGGGGAGGAAATCAGCCCCAGCATTTT,CASSRYRGGNQPQHF
-,TRBJ2-1,TRBV9,TRBD1,TGTGCCAGCAGCGGGGGACAGGGGACGGAGCAGTTCTTC,CASSGGQGTEQFF
few,TRBJ2-5,TRBV4-1,-,TGCGCCAGCAGCCAAGCGGCGGGGCAGACCCAGTACTTC,CASSQAAGQTQYF
-,TRBJ2-2,TRBV12-3/TRBV12-4,TRBD1,TGTGCCAGCAGTTTACAGGGGGCGTTGATCGGGGAGCTGTTTTTT,CASSLQGALIGELFF
few,TRBJ2-3,TRBV12-3/TRBV12-4,TRBD1,TGTGCCAGTCGACAGGGCCATACAGATACGCAGTATTTT,CASRQGHTDTQYF
-,TRBJ2-3,TRBV3-1,TRBD2,TGTGCCAGCAGCCAAGCGGCTAGCGGGAGCTCTGATACGCAGTATTTT,CASSQAASGSSDTQYF
-,TRBJ2-2,TRBV27,-,TGTGCCAGCAGTTTATCTGGCAGGGGGAACACCGGGGAGCTGTTTTTT,CASSLSGRGNTGELFF
-,TRBJ2-1,TRBV9,-,TGTGCCAGCAGCGTAAGGACGCGTGGCAATGAGCAGTTCTTC,CASSVRTRGNEQFF